Following are 29 T cell receptor beta chains from one sample sequenced in a study of CD8 T cells in ankylosing spondylitis. These receptors have no known antigen. Study-wide results and caveats: Ankylosing spondylitis blood appeared to be characterized by a TCR beta motif of several highly homologous variants.

TCRdb re-analysed the 5' RACE reads in MiXCR, keeping a single row per CDR3 protein. The sample carries about 90,000 distinct CDR3 sequences, about 8.1% recorded once. The sequenced sample consisted of blood, either unsorted or a sorted T cell fraction (not recorded which). The receptors here all came from a male donor with ankylosing spondylitis.

The sample holds many counts of this clonotype. V is TRBV10-2 and J is TRBJ2-7; D unclear. Germline V gene sequence: CDR1 WSHSY, CDR2 SAAADI. With 3 bases removed from V and 1 base from J, the gap between germline ends came to 7 bases. The CDR3 contains 13 residues. In DNA form, the CDR3 reads TGCGCCAGCAGTGATGGACCTTCCTACGAGCAGTACTTC. Encoded protein: CASSDGPSYEQYF.

This clonotype showed up many times. A junction boundary mismatches the germline segment, possibly from a read error. V gene TRBV20-1 combines with J gene TRBJ1-2; 7 bases are a match to TRBD1. Germline CDR1 DFQATT, CDR2 SNEGSKA (reference sequence). The CDR3 extends over 16 amino acids. The CDR3 region is CSAGDRATFRGYGYTF. The CDR3 bases are TGCAGTGCTGGAGACAGGGCGACCTTCAGAGGCTATGGCTACACCTTC.

Ten or more counts support this clonotype. The gene calls are TRBV12-3 or TRBV12-4 and TRBJ2-5; D is unclear. The V gene lost 5 bases and the J gene lost 4 bases, with 8 bases spanning the gap. The CDR3 covers 12 residues. The CDR3 DNA sequence: TGTGCCAGCAGTACGGGCACAGAGACCCAGTACTTC. It codes for CASSTGTETQYF.

The chain joins TRBV7-8 to TRBJ2-7; D is undetermined. This CDR3 spans 12 amino acids. CDR1 and CDR2 from the germline V gene are SGHVS and FQNEAQ. Trimming took off 2 bases at V and 6 bases at J, with 8 bases between the two ends. The CDR3 sequence is CASSLNLIEQYF. CDR3 nucleotide sequence: TGTGCCAGCAGCTTAAATTTAATCGAGCAGTACTTC. The variable domain in full, with the rest retrieved from reference TRBV7-8 and TRBJ2-7, is GAGVSQSPRYKVAKRGQDVALRCDPISGHVSLFWYQQALGQGPEFLTYFQNEAQLDKSGLPSDRFFAERPEGSVSTLKIQRTQQEDSAVYLCASSLNLIEQYFGPGTRLTVT.

This clonotype occurred many times. The chain is built from TRBV12-3 or TRBV12-4 and TRBJ1-5; D not certain. Trimming pared 2 bases from V and 11 bases from J, leaving 16 bases between. The CDR3 loop spans 14 amino acids. The CDR3 coding sequence is TGTGCCAGCAGTTTAAAAGAAGCGCTTTGGTCCCAGCATTTT. As protein: CASSLKEALWSQHF.

This clonotype has just one count. A much more abundant neighbour one base away suggests this may be a read error. V gene TRBV19 combines with J gene TRBJ2-2; D gene ambiguous. The CDR3 covers 18 residues. The germline V and J ends were trimmed by 7 bases and 4 bases, with 25 bases remaining between them. The germline gives CDR1 LNHDA, CDR2 SQIVND (reference sequence). For the CDR3, the DNA is TGTGCCAGTAAAGAGAAAGCAGGAAGTCAACCGAGCACCGGGGAGCTGTTTTTT. Translated: CASKEKAGSQPSTGELFF.

Only a few counts were recorded for this clonotype. The J gene is TRBJ2-3, the V gene TRBV7-9; 10 nucleotides line up with TRBD1. The J segment lost 6 bases and the V segment lost 5 bases, leaving 2 bases of the junction unmatched. The CDR3 has 13 amino acids. The germline V gene encodes CDR1 SEHNR and CDR2 FQNEAQ (reference sequence). In nucleotides, the CDR3 is TGTGCCAGCAGCCTGACAGGGGGCGATACGCAGTATTTT. It translates to CASSLTGGDTQYF.

This clonotype was seen repeatedly, ten times or more. The chain employs TRBV2 and TRBJ1-5, with no clear D. This CDR3 has 13 residues. V lost 8 bases and J 3 bases, leaving 11 bases between the germline ends. Per germline, CDR1 SNHLY and CDR2 FYNNEI. CDR3 bases: TGTGCCAGCGCACTCGCCCCCAATCAGCCCCAGCATTTT. Its protein product is CASALAPNQPQHF.

This clonotype has a handful of counts. The chain is built from TRBV27 and TRBJ1-2, with D possibly matching TRBD1 (5 bases). The CDR3 extends over 15 amino acids. The V end lost 6 bases, the J end lost 4 bases, and 18 bases lay between the germline ends. Germline V gives CDR1 MNHEY, CDR2 SMNVEV (reference sequence). CDR3 amino acids: CASSPTGSFSYGYTF. The CDR3 bases are TGTGCCAGCAGCCCCACAGGCTCCTTTTCCTATGGCTACACCTTC.

This clonotype was counted only a few times. This chain uses TRBV6-2 or TRBV6-3 with TRBJ1-5; 9 bases are a match to TRBD1. This CDR3 spans 15 amino acids. Germline assignment: CDR1 MNHEY and CDR2 SVGEGT. V trimming: 6 bases; J trimming: 7 bases; junction bases outside the gene matches: 10. The CDR3 protein is CASREPGQGGQPQHF. CDR3 bases: TGTGCCAGCAGAGAGCCGGGACAGGGCGGGCAGCCCCAGCATTTT.

The V gene is TRBV19, the J gene TRBJ1-1; maybe TRBD1 (5 bases). V was trimmed by 0 bases and J by 5 bases, leaving 10 bases between them. The germline gives CDR1 LNHDA, CDR2 SQIVND (reference sequence). This CDR3 comprises 14 residues. The CDR3 here is CASSIDLQGTEAFF. DNA of the CDR3: TGTGCCAGTAGTATAGATCTGCAGGGAACTGAAGCTTTCTTT.

The chain combines TRBV7-2 with TRBJ2-7; TRBD1 matches 7 bases. In germline, CDR1 is SGHTA, CDR2 FQGNSA. The CDR3 sequence is 14 residues long. Trimming at V came to 8 bases and at J to 0 bases, leaving 7 bases not matched to a gene. CDR3 in DNA: TGTGCCAGCGAGGGACAGAGGAGCTCCTACGAGCAGTACTTC. This encodes CASEGQRSSYEQYF. The variable domain in full, completed from reference TRBV7-2 and TRBJ2-7, reads GAGVSQSPSNKVTEKGKDVELRCDPISGHTALYWYRQSLGQGLEFLIYFQGNSAPDKSGLPSDRFSAERTGGSVSTLTIQRTQQEDSAVYLCASEGQRSSYEQYFGPGTRLTVT.

This sequence joins TRBV20-1 and TRBJ2-5; possible D gene TRBD1, 7 bases. CDR1 is DFQATT and CDR2 is SNEGSKA in the germline V gene (reference sequence). V lost 4 bases to trimming and J lost 2 bases, with 11 bases between them. CDR3 length: 13 amino acids. The CDR3 loop reads CSATGDRQETQYF. The CDR3, as DNA: TGCAGTGCTACGGGGGACAGACAAGAGACCCAGTACTTC.

Many counts were recorded for this clonotype. This chain uses TRBV27 with TRBJ2-7, with 12 nucleotides matching TRBD2. The junction had 15 bases not matched to a gene; V was cut back by 5 bases and J by 4 bases. The CDR3 extends over 18 amino acids. Germline V gene lookup returns CDR1 MNHEY and CDR2 SMNVEV (reference sequence). In nucleotides, the CDR3 is TGTGCCAGCAGTCGTATTTCCCCCGGACTAGCGGGAAAGTACGAGCAGTACGTC. This sequence encodes CASSRISPGLAGKYEQYV.

This clonotype was seen many times. The gene calls are TRBV11-2 and TRBJ2-2; D unresolved. The CDR3 contains 15 residues. V lost 5 bases and J lost 6, with 16 bases in between. The germline V gene has CDR1 SGHAT and CDR2 FQNNGV. The CDR3: CASSHPGRSSGELFF. The DNA of the CDR3 is TGTGCCAGCAGCCACCCTGGAAGAAGTTCCGGGGAGCTGTTTTTT.

This chain joins TRBV15 and TRBJ2-7; D is uncertain. CDR1 is LNHNV and CDR2 is YYDKDF in the germline V gene (reference sequence). With 11 bases removed from V and 7 bases from J, the gap between germline ends came to 12 bases. The CDR3 sequence is 10 residues long. The CDR3 DNA sequence: TGTGCCTCGGTCATAGGGGAGCAGTACGTC. Translated, it gives CASVIGEQYV.

This clonotype was counted at least ten times. This chain connects TRBV5-1 to TRBJ1-2; D is undetermined. The ends were cut back, 4 bases at V and 1 base at J, with 8 bases in the middle. This CDR3 contains 13 residues. The V gene's germline CDR1 is SGHRS and CDR2 YFSETQ. DNA of the CDR3: TGCGCCAGCAGCCCGGACGTTAACTATGGCTACACCTTC. The encoded protein is CASSPDVNYGYTF.

There are a few counts of this clonotype. The chain has TRBV7-9 and TRBJ2-2, with 8 bases fitting TRBD2. In germline, CDR1 is SEHNR, CDR2 FQNEAQ (reference sequence). The CDR3 spans 15 residues. Trimming at V came to 5 bases and at J to 3 bases, leaving 5 bases not matched to a gene. The CDR3 loop is CASSPTSDYTGELFF. In DNA form, the CDR3 reads TGTGCCAGCAGCCCGACTAGCGACTACACCGGGGAGCTGTTTTTT. The variable domain in full, completed from reference TRBV7-9 and TRBJ2-2, reads DTGVSQNPRHKITKRGQNVTFRCDPISEHNRLYWYRQTLGQGPEFLTYFQNEAQLEKSRLLSDRFSAERPKGSFSTLEIQRTEQGDSAMYLCASSPTSDYTGELFFGEGSRLTVL.

The gene calls are TRBV11-3 and TRBJ2-1; 9 bases line up with TRBD2. V lost 5 bases to trimming and J lost 6 bases; unmatched junction nucleotides: 8. Germline loops: CDR1 SGHNT, CDR2 YENEEA. This CDR3 comprises 15 residues. The CDR3 DNA is TGTGCCAGCAGCGTAGCGGGAGTCTCGGGCAATGAGCAGTTCTTC. This encodes CASSVAGVSGNEQFF.

This clonotype was found a few times. The chain employs TRBV10-2 and TRBJ2-1; tentatively, D is TRBD1 (5 bases). Germline CDR1 WSHSY, CDR2 SAAADI. Trimming removed 6 bases from V and 3 bases from J, with 9 bases in between. The CDR3 has 13 amino acids. The CDR3 coding sequence is TGCGCCAGCAGAGGCAGGGACTACAATGAGCAGTTCTTC. The encoded protein is CASRGRDYNEQFF.

V usage is TRBV5-6 and J usage is TRBJ2-7, with 11 bases lining up with TRBD2. The germline CDR1 and CDR2 sequences are SGHDT and YYEEEE. V was pared by 0 bases and J by 6 bases, with 14 bases of the junction left unmatched. This CDR3 region has 18 residues. The CDR3 sequence is CASSLGRDIGLAGFEQYV. The CDR3 region has the DNA TGTGCCAGCAGCTTGGGGAGAGACATCGGACTAGCGGGTTTCGAGCAGTACGTC.

The V call is TRBV5-1, the J call TRBJ1-1; D possibly corresponds to TRBD1 (5 bases). The CDR3 length is 13 residues. V was trimmed by 5 bases and J by 7 bases, leaving 15 bases between them. Germline V gene sequence: CDR1 SGHRS, CDR2 YFSETQ. CDR3 region: CASRFRANLEAFF. The DNA of the CDR3 is TGCGCCAGCAGATTCAGGGCGAACCTTGAAGCTTTCTTT.

The genes are TRBV12-3 or TRBV12-4 and TRBJ2-3; TRBD2 is a possible D gene (6 bases). V was trimmed by 6 bases and J by 1 base, leaving 14 bases between them. The CDR3 has 15 amino acids. CDR3 nucleotide sequence: TGTGCCAGCAGCCTCTCTTGGGGGGGCACAGATACGCAGTATTTT. Translation gives CASSLSWGGTDTQYF.

In its sample, this clonotype was seen many times. The chain has TRBV29-1 and TRBJ1-1, with D hard to call. Germline values: CDR1 SQVTM, CDR2 ANQGSEA. The CDR3 is made up of 13 amino acids. Trimming shortened V by 8 bases and J by 2 bases, and 15 bases separated the two germline ends. CDR3: CSLSPGDNTEAFF. The CDR3 DNA sequence: TGCAGCCTCTCCCCGGGAGACAACACTGAAGCTTTCTTT.

This clonotype was seen at least ten times. Written as DNA, the CDR3 is TGTGCCAGCAGCTTGGACAGGATCCCCACAGATACGCAGTATTTT. Encoded protein: CASSLDRIPTDTQYF. The J gene is TRBJ2-3, the V gene TRBV7-8, with TRBD1 matching over 7 bases. Germline CDR1 reads SGHVS; CDR2 reads FQNEAQ. V lost 3 bases to trimming and J lost 2 bases; unmatched junction nucleotides: 5. The CDR3 has 15 amino acids.

V is TRBV10-2 and J is TRBJ2-7; tentative D call: TRBD2 (6 bases). V was shortened by 3 bases and J by 4 bases, with 16 bases between the two germline ends. The CDR3 spans 15 residues. CDR1 is WSHSY and CDR2 is SAAADI in the germline V gene. The CDR3 region is CASSEPWRAGYEQYF. The CDR3 DNA is TGCGCCAGCAGTGAACCATGGAGGGCCGGGTACGAGCAGTACTTC.

This clonotype has ten or more counts. The chain is built from TRBV2 and TRBJ2-1; TRBD2 aligns across 12 bases. V shed 10 bases, J shed 0 bases, and the junction held 7 bases outside the gene matches. CDR3 length: 16 amino acids. Germline V gene sequence: CDR1 SNHLY, CDR2 FYNNEI. The CDR3 sequence is CATGTSGLSSYNEQFF. CDR3 in DNA: TGTGCCACGGGGACTAGCGGGCTAAGCTCCTACAATGAGCAGTTCTTC.

This clonotype was found once. The chain carries TRBV11-2 and TRBJ1-4; possibly TRBD1 for D (6 bases). Trimming cost V 3 bases and J 7 bases, with 15 bases left between them. The CDR3 is 15 amino acids. Germline values: CDR1 SGHAT, CDR2 FQNNGV. DNA of the CDR3: TGTGCCAGCAGCTTTGGACAGCTCAATATTGAAAAACTGTTTTTT. It yields the protein CASSFGQLNIEKLFF.

This clonotype was recorded many times. J is TRBJ1-1 and V is TRBV25-1, with D uncertain. Germline V lookup: CDR1 MGHDK, CDR2 SYGVNS. V lost 4 bases, J lost 1 base, and 4 bases lay in between. CDR3 length: 12 residues. In DNA form, the CDR3 reads TGTGCCAGCAGTGGGACGAACACTGAAGCTTTCTTT. Encoded protein: CASSGTNTEAFF.